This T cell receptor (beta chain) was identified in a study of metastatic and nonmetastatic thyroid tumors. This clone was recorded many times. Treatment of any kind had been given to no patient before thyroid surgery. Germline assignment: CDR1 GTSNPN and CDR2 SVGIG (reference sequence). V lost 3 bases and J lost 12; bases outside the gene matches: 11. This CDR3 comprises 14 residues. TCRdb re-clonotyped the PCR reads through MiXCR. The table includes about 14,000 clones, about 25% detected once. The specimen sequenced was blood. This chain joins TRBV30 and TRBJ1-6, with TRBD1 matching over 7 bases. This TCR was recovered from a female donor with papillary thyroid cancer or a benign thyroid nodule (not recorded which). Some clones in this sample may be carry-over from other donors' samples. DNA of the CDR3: TGTGCCTGGAGCAGGATCGGCAGGGGGGGACCCCTCCACTTT. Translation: CAWSRIGRGGPLHF. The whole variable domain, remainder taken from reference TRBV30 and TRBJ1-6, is SQTIHQWPATLVQPVGSPLSLECTVEGTSNPNLYWYRQAAGRGLQLLFYSVGIGQISSEVPQNLSASRPQDRQFILSSKKLLLSDSGFYLCAWSRIGRGGPLHFGNGTRLTVT.